Below are 13 T cell receptor beta chains sequenced from a single sample in a study of CD8+CD57+ T cells in acquired aplastic anemia. CDR3 and TCR beta VDJ profiling relied on a genomic DNA template. TCRdb fed the reads into MiXCR, producing one record per CDR3 protein. The sample includes 150,000 to 200,000 distinct CDR3 sequences, around 66% seen only once; the top ten take roughly 46%. The specimen sequenced was sorted CD4+, CD8+, or CD8+CD57+ T cells (not recorded which) from PBMCs. These receptors all stem from a human donor with severe aplastic anemia or a healthy control (not recorded which).

As regards this clonotype: Because it lacks the conserved phenylalanine or tryptophan at the end, this CDR3 is likely a read error. The genes are TRBV9 and TRBJ2-7; D possibly matches TRBD1 or TRBD2 (7 bases each). The germline V gene has CDR1 SGDLS and CDR2 YYNGEE. V was clipped by 2 bases and J by 7 bases, with 19 bases between them. CDR3 size: 15 residues. The CDR3 protein is CASSVPGGGAREQYL. For the CDR3, the DNA is TGTGCCAGCAGCGTGCCAGGGGGGGGCGCTCGGGAGCAGTACCTC.

V usage is TRBV9 and J usage is TRBJ2-5; 9 nucleotides match TRBD1. CDR1 and CDR2 (germline): SGDLS, YYNGEE. V lost 3 bases to trimming and J lost 1 base; unmatched junction nucleotides: 7. The CDR3 covers 16 residues. CDR3 DNA: TGTGCCAGCAGCGGATGGACAGGGGTAGCCCAAGAGACCCAGTACTTC. Residues: CASSGWTGVAQETQYF. Full variable domain (outside the CDR3, taken from reference TRBV9 and TRBJ2-5): DSGVTQTPKHLITATGQRVTLRCSPRSGDLSVYWYQQSLDQGLQFLIQYYNGEERAKGNILERFSAQQFPDLHSELNLSSLELGDSALYFCASSGWTGVAQETQYFGPGTRLLVL.

The chain has TRBV7-3 and TRBJ2-5; 8 bases fit TRBD1. Trimming removed 5 bases from V and 3 bases from J; junction bases left unmatched: 8. The CDR3 length is 15 residues. Looked up from germline, CDR1 is SGHTA and CDR2 is FQGTGA. This CDR3 is CASSESGQGKETQYF. The CDR3 DNA is TGTGCCAGCAGCGAAAGTGGACAGGGAAAAGAGACCCAGTACTTC. Combining the CDR3 with reference TRBV7-3 and TRBJ2-5 gives the whole variable domain GAGVSQTPSNKVTEKGKYVELRCDPISGHTALYWYRQSLGQGPEFLIYFQGTGAADDSGLPNDRFFAVRPEGSVSTLKIQRTERGDSAVYLCASSESGQGKETQYFGPGTRLLVL.

The chain employs TRBV9 and TRBJ2-7; D uncertain. CDR3 size: 13 residues. From germline, CDR1 is SGDLS and CDR2 YYNGEE. V dropped 3 bases and J dropped 7 bases, with 14 bases sitting between them. The CDR3 sequence: CASSAGPFVEQYF. In nucleotides, the CDR3 is TGTGCCAGCAGCGCCGGGCCTTTCGTAGAGCAGTACTTC. The full variable domain, rest sourced from reference TRBV9 and TRBJ2-7, is DSGVTQTPKHLITATGQRVTLRCSPRSGDLSVYWYQQSLDQGLQFLIQYYNGEERAKGNILERFSAQQFPDLHSELNLSSLELGDSALYFCASSAGPFVEQYFGPGTRLTVT.

V and J are TRBV6-6 and TRBJ2-7, with TRBD2 matching 8 bases. CDR3 size: 13 residues. J lost 2 bases, V lost 6 bases, and 3 bases had no gene match. CDR1 and CDR2 from the germline V gene are MNHNY and SVGAGI (reference sequence). The CDR3 loop is CASSQGLAYEQYF. The CDR3 DNA follows: TGTGCCAGCAGCCAGGGACTAGCCTACGAGCAGTACTTC.

This sequence joins TRBV25-1 and TRBJ1-6, with D unclear. The CDR3 contains 15 residues. Germline assignment: CDR1 MGHDK and CDR2 SYGVNS. V lost 6 bases to trimming and J lost 6 bases, with 15 bases between them. The CDR3 DNA sequence: TGTGCCAGCAGCTCCCTGTGGTCCCCTAATTCACCCCTCCACTTT. It encodes CASSSLWSPNSPLHF. Together with reference TRBV25-1 and TRBJ1-6, the CDR3 gives the full variable domain: EADIYQTPRYLVIGTGKKITLECSQTMGHDKMYWYQQDPGMELHLIHYSYGVNSTEKGDLSSESTVSRIRTEHFPLTLESARPSHTSQYLCASSSLWSPNSPLHFGNGTRLTVT.

V and J are TRBV11-2 and TRBJ1-4; D is ambiguous. Germline CDR1 and CDR2: SGHAT and FQNNGV. V was cut by 2 bases and J by 8 bases, with 9 bases left in between. The CDR3 extends over 13 amino acids. Here the CDR3 reads CASSLLGREKLFF. The CDR3 nucleotides are TGTGCCAGCAGCTTACTAGGGAGGGAAAAACTGTTTTTT.

The chain uses TRBV20-1 and TRBJ1-1; D is ambiguous. CDR1 and CDR2 (germline): DFQATT, SNEGSKA (reference sequence). CDR3 length equals 13 residues. Trimming removed 0 bases at V and 0 bases at J, with 5 bases between. CDR3 protein: CSARDALNTEAFF. In nucleotides, the CDR3 is TGCAGTGCTAGAGATGCGTTGAACACTGAAGCTTTCTTT.

This clonotype has a count of ten or more. For the CDR3, the DNA is TGTGCCAGCAGTTACTCCACAGGGGGCCATGGCTACACCTTC. It encodes CASSYSTGGHGYTF. The V call is TRBV6-5, the J call TRBJ1-2; 9 bases agree with TRBD1. The germline V gene encodes CDR1 MNHEY and CDR2 SVGAGI. The CDR3 is 14 amino acids. J was trimmed by 6 bases and V by 0 bases; bases with no gene match: 2.

This clonotype was observed once. The rearrangement uses TRBV10-3 and TRBJ2-1, with D maybe TRBD1 (6 bases). Germline V gene sequence: CDR1 ENHRY, CDR2 SYGVKD. The CDR3 is made up of 15 amino acids. Trimming stripped 10 bases from V and 3 bases from J, with 19 bases between. The CDR3 protein is CATDNQGMIYNEQFF. The CDR3 DNA follows: TGTGCCACCGATAACCAGGGGATGATCTACAATGAGCAGTTCTTC.

About this clonotype itself: This may stem from a read error, because a much larger clone lies one nucleotide away. The chain uses TRBV16 and TRBJ1-5, with D unclear. V lost 5 bases, J lost 3 bases, and 11 bases lay in between. The CDR3 runs 14 residues. CDR1 and CDR2 (germline): KGHSY, FQNENV. DNA for the CDR3: TGTGCCAGCAGCTGGGCAGCGCCCAATCAGCCCCAGCATTTT. It is translated as CASSWAAPNQPQHF.

CDR3 coding DNA: TGTGCCAGCGAGACAGGGTCTGGAAACACCATATATTTT. Translating gives CASETGSGNTIYF. V usage is TRBV10-3 and J usage is TRBJ1-3, with 7 bases aligning to TRBD1. J gave up 1 base and V 10 bases, and 4 bases lay outside the gene matches. Per germline, CDR1 ENHRY and CDR2 SYGVKD. The CDR3 spans 13 residues.

The table lists this clonotype with a count of one. Compared with germline, one end of the junction differs, possibly owing to a read error. In DNA form, the CDR3 reads TGCGCCACCAGTGGCGGGCCTGGGTCCCCACTTGAGCAGTTCTTC. Its protein product is CATSGGPGSPLEQFF. The J gene is TRBJ2-1, the V gene TRBV24-1; weak D call: TRBD2 (5 bases). The CDR3 extends over 15 amino acids. Germline CDR1 is KGHDR and CDR2 is SFDVKD.